This T cell receptor (beta chain) was found in a study of T cell responses to AZD1222 COVID-19 vaccine. The germline CDR1 and CDR2 sequences are SGHRS and YFSETQ. Trimming removed 0 bases at V and 4 bases at J, with 10 bases between. The CDR3 is 15 residues long. Findings and caveats of the study: Females made up more of the donors, who were largely white British, and clonal diversity may have come out too low. Among spike-specific TCRs, nearly half reportedly target unmutated variant regions. Spike-specific TCR depth and breadth grew after two AZD1222 doses.

Using immunoSEQ multiplex PCR, the repertoire was profiled, and TCRdb retains in-frame clones only, with some absent. Counted here are over 55,000 clones, roughly four fifths occurring once; the ten biggest clones make up about 6.5%. Comments on this clone: Its specificity is not known.

The analysis combined second doses at about 4 or about 12 weeks. Sample: peripheral blood, taken 28 days after the second AZD1222 dose. J is TRBJ1-4 and V is TRBV5-1; D is undetermined. The receptor was derived from an adult who received the AZD1222 COVID-19 vaccine. CDR3: CASSLEGSFNEKLFF. The CDR3 DNA sequence: TGCGCCAGCAGCTTGGAGGGTTCCTTTAATGAAAAACTGTTTTTT.